This T cell receptor (beta chain) is from a study of blood T cell repertoires in COVID-19 (TCRdb year 2020). Study-level background: Samples covering the acute and convalescent phases of COVID-19 were provided by collaborators in the United States, Italy and Spain. The repertoires were released in a freely available public database meant as a resource for research on the immune response to SARS-CoV-2. Subjects who had been exposed to COVID-19, were actively infected with it, or had recovered from it provided the deeply sampled blood TCRbeta repertoires that made up the dataset. The material from the prospective study consisted of cDNA or gDNA derived from T cells, B-cell-depleted T cells, or PBMCs. Samples came from the ongoing ImmuneRACE study (first 160 participants) plus 1,254 subjects from 6 global collaborators. Nearly every sample came with metadata listing a de-identified subject ID, COVID-19 status, age in years and sex. Where available, HLA class I and class II types were taken from metadata supplied by the sample provider and were not determined by assay-based typing. Broader findings and caveats from the paper: The amount of clinical and demographic metadata varied by source and participant and was provided uncurated.

Each collaborating institution followed its own protocols to collect whole blood in K2EDTA tubes. For TCRbeta analysis, collaborators shipped samples in one of three forms: frozen whole blood, isolated PBMCs, or DNA extracted from either of those sample types. The immunoSEQ Assay, a bias-controlled multiplex PCR, was used to amplify TCRbeta CDR3 regions from genomic DNA. Regarding the original processing steps: Nucleated cell counts per sample were estimated from amplification of reference gene primers within the assay. Sequence reads were collapsed and filtered to measure the absolute abundance of every unique TCRbeta CDR3 rearrangement. For each sample, productive Simpson clonality was calculated as the square root of Simpson's diversity index across productive rearrangements. TCRdb's version of the immuneACCESS table is confined to in-frame rearrangements and falls short of the full clone set. An unresolved V gene accounts for under half of the shortfall where checked; the remainder is of unknown origin. V, J and clone size were drawn from that table, and D and trimming were deduced from the DNA. The sample contains about 250,000 clones, 87% of them found a single time. 3% to 3.5% of the sample goes to the ten largest clones.

Here V drops 5 bases and J drops 3 bases, and the junction holds 2 bases not matched to any gene. From its cysteine to its phenylalanine, the CDR3 spans 14 amino acids. Only the CDR3 portion is preserved as DNA: 42 bases, with reading frame beginning at the first base. Reading the germline V gene gives CDR1 WSHSY and CDR2 SAAADI. With respect to this clone: There is no known antigen for this receptor. No quality values exist for individual bases; no much larger clone is one base distant.

The sample was peripheral blood. The rearranged chain carries TRBV10-2 and TRBJ1-2, and 11 bases in between align with TRBD1. This clonotype originated in a young man with active or convalescent COVID-19. The DNA sequence is TGCGCCAGCAGTTGGACAGGGGGCGACTATGGCTACACCTTC. Translation gives CASSWTGGDYGYTF.